This is a list of T cell receptor beta chains from one sample in a study of chemoradiotherapy in HPV16-positive cancers. Sequencing used immunoSEQ multiplex PCR; TCRdb keeps in-frame clones, though not all of them. The table lists 25,000 to 30,000 clones, 91% of them singletons. The sequencing used blood, collected from a patient who underwent chemoradiotherapy. All receptors derive from a human donor with HPV-associated anogenital cancer. The CDR3 runs from the conserved cysteine through the conserved F or W. Each record gives: J gene, CDR3 length, V gene, D gene, clone size, CDR3 DNA, CDR3 protein. The D gene is left open where the match is weak. A row's size may be missing; if present it is once, few, many or a size class.

j_call: TRBJ2-7; cdr3_length: 14; v_call: TRBV27; d_call: TRBD1; clone_size: once; cdr3_nt: TGTGCCAGCGGCACGACAGGGAATAACTACGAGCAGTACTTC; cdr3_aa: CASGTTGNNYEQYF
j_call: TRBJ2-5; cdr3_length: 18; v_call: TRBV19; d_call: TRBD1; clone_size: -; cdr3_nt: TGTGCCAGTAGTATCAAGGTGCGACAGGGGGGCTATCAAGAGACCCAGTACTTC; cdr3_aa: CASSIKVRQGGYQETQYF
j_call: TRBJ1-3; cdr3_length: 15; v_call: TRBV4-1; d_call: -; clone_size: -; cdr3_nt: TGCGCCAGCAGCCCCGGAGGAAGCTCTGGAAACACCATATATTTT; cdr3_aa: CASSPGGSSGNTIYF
j_call: TRBJ1-6; cdr3_length: 16; v_call: TRBV2; d_call: -; clone_size: -; cdr3_nt: TGTGCCAGCAGACCCAACAGGCAAGGAGATAATTCACCCCTCCACTTT; cdr3_aa: CASRPNRQGDNSPLHF
j_call: TRBJ2-3; cdr3_length: 12; v_call: TRBV18; d_call: TRBD1; clone_size: -; cdr3_nt: TGTGCCAGCTCAGGGACAGAAGATACGCAGTATTTT; cdr3_aa: CASSGTEDTQYF
j_call: TRBJ1-2; cdr3_length: 16; v_call: TRBV4-3; d_call: TRBD1; clone_size: -; cdr3_nt: TGCGCCAGCAGCCACCAAGGGGTGACAGGGTACTATGGCTACACCTTC; cdr3_aa: CASSHQGVTGYYGYTF
j_call: TRBJ2-5; cdr3_length: 15; v_call: TRBV4-2; d_call: -; clone_size: -; cdr3_nt: TGTGCCAGCAGCCAAGTCGTCGGGGTTCAAGAGACCCAGTACTTC; cdr3_aa: CASSQVVGVQETQYF
j_call: TRBJ1-2; cdr3_length: 13; v_call: TRBV15; d_call: -; clone_size: few; cdr3_nt: TGTGCCACCAGAGGGGATACCATTTATGGCTACACCTTC; cdr3_aa: CATRGDTIYGYTF
j_call: TRBJ2-5; cdr3_length: 14; v_call: TRBV29-1; d_call: TRBD1; clone_size: -; cdr3_nt: TGCAGCGTTAAAAGGGACAGGGCGGCCGAGACCCAGTACTTC; cdr3_aa: CSVKRDRAAETQYF
j_call: TRBJ2-2; cdr3_length: 13; v_call: TRBV29-1; d_call: TRBD1; clone_size: -; cdr3_nt: TGCAGCGTTCCCGGGACAGATATCGGGGAGCTGTTTTTT; cdr3_aa: CSVPGTDIGELFF
j_call: TRBJ1-4; cdr3_length: 14; v_call: TRBV7-2; d_call: -; clone_size: once; cdr3_nt: TGTGCCAGCAGCTTAGACGTGGGGGACGCGGGACTGTTTTTT; cdr3_aa: CASSLDVGDAGLFF
j_call: TRBJ1-1; cdr3_length: 15; v_call: TRBV27; d_call: TRBD1; clone_size: -; cdr3_nt: TGTGCCAGCAGTTCCCGCCGGGACAGCCATTATGAAGCTTTCTTT; cdr3_aa: CASSSRRDSHYEAFF
j_call: TRBJ2-1; cdr3_length: 15; v_call: TRBV7-6; d_call: TRBD1; clone_size: -; cdr3_nt: TGTGCCAGCAGCTTAGCTTGGACAGGGGGGCATGAGCAGTTCTTC; cdr3_aa: CASSLAWTGGHEQFF
j_call: TRBJ2-7; cdr3_length: 13; v_call: TRBV11-2; d_call: TRBD1; clone_size: -; cdr3_nt: TGTGCCAGCCTTCTAGACAGGGCCCAGGAGCAGTACTTC; cdr3_aa: CASLLDRAQEQYF
j_call: TRBJ2-1; cdr3_length: 16; v_call: TRBV18; d_call: -; clone_size: -; cdr3_nt: TGTGCCAGCTCACCGGGTTTCGGGGCTCACTACAATGAGCAGTTCTTC; cdr3_aa: CASSPGFGAHYNEQFF
j_call: TRBJ2-3; cdr3_length: 16; v_call: TRBV11-2; d_call: -; clone_size: -; cdr3_nt: TGTGCCAGCAGCCTACTAGTCTCATTAAGCACAGATACGCAGTATTTT; cdr3_aa: CASSLLVSLSTDTQYF
j_call: TRBJ2-3; cdr3_length: 15; v_call: TRBV27; d_call: TRBD1; clone_size: -; cdr3_nt: TGTGCCAGCACCCCCGGACAGGCTCGCACAGATACGCAGTATTTT; cdr3_aa: CASTPGQARTDTQYF
j_call: TRBJ1-2; cdr3_length: 16; v_call: TRBV2; d_call: -; clone_size: -; cdr3_nt: TGTGCCAGCAGTGGAAGTCTCGGGGGGGGATATTTTGGCTACACCTTC; cdr3_aa: CASSGSLGGGYFGYTF
j_call: TRBJ2-7; cdr3_length: 15; v_call: TRBV7-2; d_call: -; clone_size: once; cdr3_nt: TGTGCCAGCAGCTCTAGCGCCTCCGGGTCGCACGAGCAGTACTTC; cdr3_aa: CASSSSASGSHEQYF
j_call: TRBJ2-7; cdr3_length: 11; v_call: TRBV10-3; d_call: -; clone_size: -; cdr3_nt: TGTGCCATCAGTGTACGTAGCGAACAGTACTTC; cdr3_aa: CAISVRSEQYF
j_call: TRBJ1-1; cdr3_length: 13; v_call: TRBV6-4; d_call: -; clone_size: -; cdr3_nt: TGTGCCAGCAGGCCCTCGGGGCGCACTGAAGCTTTCTTT; cdr3_aa: CASRPSGRTEAFF
j_call: TRBJ2-7; cdr3_length: 16; v_call: TRBV28; d_call: -; clone_size: -; cdr3_nt: TGTGCCAGCAGTTTATGGGGCCACGGGGGACCCTACGAGCAGTACTTC; cdr3_aa: CASSLWGHGGPYEQYF
j_call: TRBJ2-5; cdr3_length: 15; v_call: TRBV4-2; d_call: -; clone_size: -; cdr3_nt: TGTGCCAGCAGCCAAGGGGACGGACCGCCAGAGACCCAGTACTTC; cdr3_aa: CASSQGDGPPETQYF
j_call: TRBJ2-7; cdr3_length: 13; v_call: TRBV5-1; d_call: -; clone_size: -; cdr3_nt: TGCGCCAGCAGCCGGGGGCGCAGCTACGAGCAGTACTTC; cdr3_aa: CASSRGRSYEQYF
j_call: TRBJ2-5; cdr3_length: 17; v_call: TRBV4-3; d_call: TRBD2; clone_size: -; cdr3_nt: TGCGCCAGCAGCCAGCCAATTCCGGGACTAGCGACAGAGACCCAGTACTTC; cdr3_aa: CASSQPIPGLATETQYF
j_call: TRBJ2-7; cdr3_length: 14; v_call: TRBV11-1; d_call: -; clone_size: -; cdr3_nt: TGTGCCAGCAGTCGAACTGGAGGGACCTACGAGCAGTACTTC; cdr3_aa: CASSRTGGTYEQYF
j_call: TRBJ2-1; cdr3_length: 14; v_call: TRBV7-2; d_call: -; clone_size: -; cdr3_nt: TGTGCCAGCAGCCTTAGCGTTTCCTACAATGAGCAGTTCTTC; cdr3_aa: CASSLSVSYNEQFF
j_call: TRBJ2-7; cdr3_length: 15; v_call: TRBV6-5; d_call: -; clone_size: -; cdr3_nt: TGTGCCAGCAGTCCTCTTACAGGGAACCTTGTCGAGCAGTACTTC; cdr3_aa: CASSPLTGNLVEQYF
j_call: TRBJ1-1; cdr3_length: 12; v_call: TRBV7-9; d_call: -; clone_size: -; cdr3_nt: TGTGCCAGCACTAGAGGGGCAGGGGATGCTTTCTTT; cdr3_aa: CASTRGAGDAFF
j_call: TRBJ1-2; cdr3_length: 16; v_call: TRBV1; d_call: -; clone_size: -; cdr3_nt: TGCACCAGCAGCCAAGAGGGGGGACAGGGGATAGATGGCTACACCTTC; cdr3_aa: CTSSQEGGQGIDGYTF
j_call: TRBJ2-7; cdr3_length: 16; v_call: TRBV4-1; d_call: TRBD2; clone_size: -; cdr3_nt: TGCGCCAGCAGCCAACTAGGACTAGCGGGAGTAGGAGAGCAGTACTTC; cdr3_aa: CASSQLGLAGVGEQYF
j_call: TRBJ1-5; cdr3_length: 15; v_call: TRBV5-4; d_call: -; clone_size: -; cdr3_nt: TGTGCCAGCAGCCGGGGGGGGGATAGCAATCAGCCCCAGCATTTT; cdr3_aa: CASSRGGDSNQPQHF
j_call: TRBJ2-1; cdr3_length: 15; v_call: TRBV19; d_call: TRBD1; clone_size: -; cdr3_nt: TGTGCCAGTAGTATAAGGACAGGAGGAGCCAATGAGCAGTTCTTC; cdr3_aa: CASSIRTGGANEQFF
j_call: TRBJ2-3; cdr3_length: 13; v_call: TRBV15; d_call: -; clone_size: -; cdr3_nt: TGTGCCACCAGCAGAGATCTCCCAGATACGCAGTATTTT; cdr3_aa: CATSRDLPDTQYF
j_call: TRBJ1-4; cdr3_length: 13; v_call: TRBV18; d_call: -; clone_size: -; cdr3_nt: TGTGCCAGCTCCGTGCTGCCTAATGAAAAACTGTTTTTT; cdr3_aa: CASSVLPNEKLFF
j_call: TRBJ1-2; cdr3_length: 12; v_call: TRBV28; d_call: -; clone_size: -; cdr3_nt: TGTGCCAGCACGTCGGGTAACTATGGCTACACCTTC; cdr3_aa: CASTSGNYGYTF
j_call: TRBJ2-5; cdr3_length: 15; v_call: TRBV9; d_call: -; clone_size: -; cdr3_nt: TGTGCCAGCAGCGTAGGTCCGGGGGTTATAGAGACCCAGTACTTC; cdr3_aa: CASSVGPGVIETQYF
j_call: TRBJ2-7; cdr3_length: 15; v_call: TRBV6-5; d_call: TRBD1; clone_size: -; cdr3_nt: TGTGCCAGCAGTTACTCGTGGACAGGCCACCACGAGCAGTACTTC; cdr3_aa: CASSYSWTGHHEQYF
j_call: TRBJ2-7; cdr3_length: 12; v_call: TRBV28; d_call: TRBD1; clone_size: once; cdr3_nt: TGTGCCAGCAGATCCGACAGGGTCGAGCAGTACTTC; cdr3_aa: CASRSDRVEQYF
j_call: TRBJ2-3; cdr3_length: 15; v_call: TRBV30; d_call: TRBD2; clone_size: -; cdr3_nt: TGTGCCTGGAGTCCGTCGGGACTAATCACAGATACGCAGTATTTT; cdr3_aa: CAWSPSGLITDTQYF
j_call: TRBJ2-1; cdr3_length: 15; v_call: TRBV11-3; d_call: -; clone_size: -; cdr3_nt: TGTGCCAGCAGCCATGCTCAGTCCGCCTACAATGAGCAGTTCTTC; cdr3_aa: CASSHAQSAYNEQFF
j_call: TRBJ1-2; cdr3_length: 12; v_call: TRBV6-5; d_call: TRBD1; clone_size: -; cdr3_nt: TGTGCCAGCAGTTTACAGGGGGAGGGCTACACCTTC; cdr3_aa: CASSLQGEGYTF
j_call: TRBJ2-3; cdr3_length: 14; v_call: TRBV18; d_call: -; clone_size: -; cdr3_nt: TGTGCCAGCTCAAGCCGCGCGACCACAGATACGCAGTATTTT; cdr3_aa: CASSSRATTDTQYF
j_call: TRBJ1-2; cdr3_length: 16; v_call: TRBV27; d_call: -; clone_size: -; cdr3_nt: TGTGCCAGCAGACCCGATTGGGGCTTGGGACCATATGGCTACACCTTC; cdr3_aa: CASRPDWGLGPYGYTF
j_call: TRBJ2-1; cdr3_length: 15; v_call: TRBV19; d_call: -; clone_size: -; cdr3_nt: TGTGCCAGTAGAATGGAGGGGTCCCCCTACAATGAGCAGTTCTTC; cdr3_aa: CASRMEGSPYNEQFF
j_call: TRBJ1-2; cdr3_length: 13; v_call: TRBV10-1; d_call: -; clone_size: -; cdr3_nt: TGCGCCAGGGAAGGGGAGGGTAGCTATGGCTACACCTTC; cdr3_aa: CAREGEGSYGYTF
j_call: TRBJ2-7; cdr3_length: 16; v_call: TRBV18; d_call: -; clone_size: -; cdr3_nt: TGTGCCAGCTCACCTCTTTGGGCCAGGCAAAACTACGAGCAGTACTTC; cdr3_aa: CASSPLWARQNYEQYF
j_call: TRBJ2-3; cdr3_length: 21; v_call: TRBV15; d_call: -; clone_size: -; cdr3_nt: TGTGCCACCAGCAGAGATTCTGTAGTTCAGAGACGTCAGGGTTGGACAGATACGCAGTATTTT; cdr3_aa: CATSRDSVVQRRQGWTDTQYF
j_call: TRBJ1-4; cdr3_length: 12; v_call: TRBV6-5; d_call: -; clone_size: -; cdr3_nt: TGTGCCAGCAGTTACGGGACTGAAAAACTGTTTTTT; cdr3_aa: CASSYGTEKLFF
j_call: TRBJ2-3; cdr3_length: 14; v_call: TRBV7-2; d_call: -; clone_size: -; cdr3_nt: TGTGCCAGCAGCTACGTAGGGGGGCTAAATACGCAGTATTTT; cdr3_aa: CASSYVGGLNTQYF
j_call: TRBJ2-3; cdr3_length: 12; v_call: TRBV5-1; d_call: -; clone_size: -; cdr3_nt: TGCGCCAGCAGCTTGCAGACAGATACGCAGTATTTT; cdr3_aa: CASSLQTDTQYF
j_call: TRBJ1-6; cdr3_length: 15; v_call: TRBV11-1; d_call: TRBD1; clone_size: -; cdr3_nt: TGTGCCAGCAGCTTAGGGAGCAGGGGGAATTCACCCCTCCACTTT; cdr3_aa: CASSLGSRGNSPLHF
j_call: TRBJ2-7; cdr3_length: 14; v_call: TRBV14; d_call: -; clone_size: -; cdr3_nt: TGTGCCAGCAGCCACCTGGGAAACTCCTACGAGCAGTACTTC; cdr3_aa: CASSHLGNSYEQYF
j_call: TRBJ1-2; cdr3_length: 16; v_call: TRBV25-1; d_call: TRBD1; clone_size: -; cdr3_nt: TGTGCCAGCAGTATTCAGGGGGCGTCCCCTTTCTATGGCTACACCTTC; cdr3_aa: CASSIQGASPFYGYTF
j_call: TRBJ2-7; cdr3_length: 13; v_call: TRBV11-2; d_call: TRBD2; clone_size: once; cdr3_nt: TGTGCCAGCAGCTTAGCGGGAGGTAACGAGCAGTACTTC; cdr3_aa: CASSLAGGNEQYF
j_call: TRBJ2-7; cdr3_length: 14; v_call: TRBV4-2; d_call: TRBD1; clone_size: -; cdr3_nt: TGTGCCAGCAGCCAGGGACAGGCACCTGGTGAGCAGTACTTC; cdr3_aa: CASSQGQAPGEQYF